This record covers a single T cell receptor beta chain. Its matching antigen is unknown. A junction end diverges from the germline sequence, so it may reflect a read error. These data originate in a study of tumor-infiltrating lymphocytes in primary liver carcinoma. Study-wide results and limits: Reduced overlap was seen in tumor-adjacent and tumor-blood pairs versus tumor region pairs.

TCR beta cDNA was prepared out of roughly 500 ng total RNA by means of a constant-region primer. Library construction for TCR beta comprised three nested multiplex PCR rounds performed with slightly modified ARM-PCR. For approximately 11 cycles apiece, the opening two PCR rounds ran with TRBV1-TRBV30 forward primers and a C-beta reverse primer. TCRdb analysed the multiplex PCR reads with MiXCR anew, one entry per CDR3 protein. Of about 120,000 distinct CDR3 sequences listed, 55% to 65% are singletons. Extraction of RNA together with DNA used roughly 20-33 mg of unsorted bulk tissue. This CDR3 is 12 amino acids long.

The chain uses TRBV12-3 or TRBV12-4 and TRBJ1-2; D unresolved. Sequencing input: liver tumor tissue from sampling region 1. Documented subset: tumor region T1, superior pole. The TCR originated in a woman aged 55 to 70 with primary liver carcinoma and hepatitis B virus infection. This CDR3 is CASSRERFGYTF. The CDR3, as DNA: TGTGCCAGCAGCCGGGAGAGGTTTGGCTACACGTTC.